Presented here are 3 T cell receptor beta chains from one specimen sequenced in a study of vaccination effects on CD4 cells after COVID-19. What these receptors recognize is not known. Isolation of CD4+ T cells took place after less than 12 days of culture. The person's infection with SARS-CoV-2, confirmed by PCR, took place between March and December 2020. Participants each got two BNT162b2 or mRNA-1273 vaccine doses. The protocol was immunoSEQ multiplex PCR, while the TCRdb copy is restricted to in-frame clones and leaves out a portion. This sample has roughly 51,000 clones; 65% to 80% occur once, and the top ten carry approximately 5.6%. Sequencing used CD4+ T cells from PBMCs cultured without peptide, obtained after COVID-19 vaccination. Receptor source: a human donor who had a prior SARS-CoV-2 infection.

The rearrangement links TRBV19 to TRBJ2-5, with TRBD2 as a possible D gene (5 bases). The CDR3 spans 14 residues. Looked up from germline, CDR1 is LNHDA and CDR2 is SQIVND (reference sequence). Trimming stripped 3 bases from V and 4 bases from J, with 12 bases between. The CDR3 DNA sequence: TGTGCCAGTAGTATTCGGGGTGGCGGAGAGACCCAGTACTTC. Encoded protein: CASSIRGGGETQYF.

The chain recombines TRBV5-4 with TRBJ1-2, with 7 bases aligning to TRBD1. Germline CDR1 and CDR2: SGHNT and YYREEE (reference sequence). Unmatched junction bases numbered 5, after V lost 4 bases and J lost 8 bases. The CDR3 is 12 residues long. Here the CDR3 reads CASSPTGYGYTF. In nucleotides, the CDR3 is TGTGCCAGCAGCCCGACAGGGTACGGCTACACCTTC.

This sequence joins TRBV5-1 and TRBJ2-2; 8 bases map to TRBD2. Germline values: CDR1 SGHRS, CDR2 YFSETQ. This CDR3 comprises 16 residues. V lost 0 bases, J lost 7 bases, and 8 bases stayed unmatched. Here the CDR3 DNA reads TGCGCCAGCAGCTTGGTTAGCGGGGTCTCGGGCGGGGAGCTGTTTTTT. As protein: CASSLVSGVSGGELFF.